What follows are 21 T cell receptor beta chains derived from one specimen sequenced in a study of T cells in localized non-small cell lung cancer. TCRdb's copy holds only in-frame clones and misses some; the assay was immunoSEQ multiplex PCR. This table holds about 72,000 clones, roughly 81% found once. Sequencing used peripheral blood, obtained before any cancer treatment. Every receptor here comes from a female donor of 60 years or more with stage I lung adenocarcinoma.

J is TRBJ2-5 and V is TRBV11-2; maybe TRBD2 (6 bases). CDR1 SGHAT and CDR2 FQNNGV come from the germline V gene. V gave up 8 bases and J gave up 5 bases, with 12 bases separating them. CDR3 size: 12 residues. This CDR3 is CASGPRGETQYF. The CDR3 nucleotides are TGTGCCAGCGGCCCCCGGGGGGAGACCCAGTACTTC.

CDR3 coding DNA: TGTGCCAGCAGTCCCCCCTCTAGCGGGAGGAGGAATGAGCAGTTCTTC. This codes for CASSPPSSGRRNEQFF. The chain combines TRBV28 with TRBJ2-1; 11 nucleotides match TRBD2. With V trimmed by 5 bases and J by 7 bases, 10 bases remained unmatched. Per the germline V gene, CDR1 is MDHEN and CDR2 is SYDVKM. The CDR3 spans 16 residues.

The chain employs TRBV11-1 and TRBJ1-2, with 9 bases matching TRBD1. The CDR3 sequence is 13 residues long. The ends lost 3 bases at V and 6 bases at J; junction bases unmatched: 2. The germline V gene has CDR1 SGHAT and CDR2 FQDESV (reference sequence). CDR3: CASSLDRGHGYTF. The CDR3, as DNA: TGTGCCAGCAGCTTGGACAGGGGTCATGGCTACACCTTC.

This clone was counted a few times. The chain links TRBV5-1 to TRBJ1-1; tentative D call: TRBD1 (5 bases). V was pared by 4 bases and J by 3 bases, with 16 bases between. CDR1 SGHRS and CDR2 YFSETQ come from the germline V gene. There are 15 residues in the CDR3. The chain's CDR3 is CASSRQGRLDTEAFF. The CDR3 region has the DNA TGCGCCAGCAGCCGGCAGGGTCGGTTGGACACTGAAGCTTTCTTT.

This chain joins TRBV29-1 and TRBJ2-7; TRBD1 agrees at 8 bases. Germline CDR1 SQVTM, CDR2 ANQGSEA. V gave up 6 bases and J gave up 5 bases; unmatched junction bases: 6. This CDR3 comprises 12 residues. The CDR3 spells CSVGGQGNEQYF. CDR3 bases: TGCAGCGTAGGTGGACAGGGTAACGAGCAGTACTTC.

This chain uses TRBV5-1 with TRBJ1-1, with 8 bases that match TRBD1. V was clipped by 3 bases and J by 2 bases; unmatched bases: 6. CDR1 is SGHRS and CDR2 is YFSETQ in the germline V gene. The CDR3 loop spans 15 amino acids. The CDR3 sequence is CASSSGQGVNTEAFF. The DNA of the CDR3 is TGCGCCAGCAGCTCAGGACAGGGCGTCAACACTGAAGCTTTCTTT.

This clone was recorded many times. The rearrangement links TRBV4-1 to TRBJ2-4; D uncertain. The V gene lost 0 bases and the J gene lost 6 bases, with 21 bases spanning the gap. The CDR3 runs 18 residues. CDR1 and CDR2 (germline): MGHRA, YSYEKL. The CDR3 nucleotides are TGCGCCAGCAGCCAAGAAGGCCCCTCCCTAGGCAGTGGAAACATTCAGTACTTC. Translating gives CASSQEGPSLGSGNIQYF.

This chain uses TRBV5-1 with TRBJ2-3, with 11 bases lining up with TRBD2. This CDR3 region has 17 residues. V was pared by 0 bases and J by 1 base, with 4 bases of the junction left unmatched. The germline CDR1 and CDR2 sequences are SGHRS and YFSETQ. This CDR3 reads CASSLVLAGGRTDTQYF. CDR3 nucleotides: TGCGCCAGCAGCTTGGTGCTAGCGGGGGGTCGCACAGATACGCAGTATTTT.

The V gene is TRBV2, the J gene TRBJ2-7; D is unresolved. The germline gives CDR1 SNHLY, CDR2 FYNNEI. Trimming pared 4 bases from V and 3 bases from J, leaving 7 bases between. This CDR3 has 12 amino acids. CDR3 in amino acids: CASSVGSYEQYF. The CDR3 DNA reads as TGTGCCAGCAGTGTAGGAAGCTACGAGCAGTACTTC. The full variable domain, rest sourced from reference TRBV2 and TRBJ2-7, is EPEVTQTPSHQVTQMGQEVILRCVPISNHLYFYWYRQILGQKVEFLVSFYNNEISEKSEIFDDQFSVERPDGSNFTLKIRSTKLEDSAMYFCASSVGSYEQYFGPGTRLTVT.

The chain employs TRBV6-1 and TRBJ1-1; D perhaps matches TRBD1 (5 bases). V gave up 0 bases and J gave up 1 base, with 9 bases separating them. Germline CDR1 reads MNHNS; CDR2 reads SASEGT. This CDR3 region has 15 residues. CDR3 region: CASSEAWTSNTEAFF. CDR3 DNA: TGTGCCAGCAGTGAAGCGTGGACATCGAACACTGAAGCTTTCTTT.

On this clone itself: Other DNA variants within this sample encode the same CDR3. The DNA for the CDR3 is TGTGCCAGCTCACTACAGGGCTACGAGCAGTACTTC. It specifies CASSLQGYEQYF. The J gene is TRBJ2-7, the V gene TRBV18; possible D gene TRBD1, 6 bases. This CDR3 has 12 residues. V lost 4 bases to trimming and J lost 3 bases, with 7 bases between them. Germline V gives CDR1 KGHSH, CDR2 LQKENI. Filled out from reference TRBV18 and TRBJ2-7, the complete variable domain reads NAGVMQNPRHLVRRRGQEARLRCSPMKGHSHVYWYRQLPEEGLKFMVYLQKENIIDESGMPKERFSAEFPKEGPSILRIQQVVRGDSAAYFCASSLQGYEQYFGPGTRLTVT.

The genes are TRBV5-5 and TRBJ2-7; 8 nucleotides match TRBD1. The CDR3 has 15 residues. CDR1 and CDR2 from the germline V gene are SGHKS and YYEKEE (reference sequence). V was pared by 5 bases and J by 0 bases, with 7 bases of the junction left unmatched. CDR3: CASSQKGTGSYEQYF. Here the CDR3 DNA reads TGTGCCAGCAGTCAAAAAGGGACAGGCTCCTACGAGCAGTACTTC.

The J gene is TRBJ1-1, the V gene TRBV6-6; D is ambiguous. Germline V lookup: CDR1 MNHNY, CDR2 SVGAGI (reference sequence). The CDR3 totals 11 residues. V lost 2 bases and J lost 7, with 5 bases in between. CDR3 in DNA: TGTGCCAGCAGTTACCGCGGTGAAGCTTTCTTT. The encoded protein is CASSYRGEAFF.

V and J are TRBV18 and TRBJ2-7; 14 nucleotides agree with TRBD2. The CDR3 runs 16 residues. Germline lookup yields CDR1 KGHSH and CDR2 LQKENI. V was clipped by 4 bases and J by 5 bases; unmatched bases: 7. The CDR3 region is CASSRGLAGDYNEQYF. Here the CDR3 DNA reads TGTGCCAGCTCACGGGGACTAGCGGGAGATTACAACGAGCAGTACTTC. Based on the CDR3 plus reference TRBV18 and TRBJ2-7, the full variable domain is NAGVMQNPRHLVRRRGQEARLRCSPMKGHSHVYWYRQLPEEGLKFMVYLQKENIIDESGMPKERFSAEFPKEGPSILRIQQVVRGDSAAYFCASSRGLAGDYNEQYFGPGTRLTVT.

The chain is built from TRBV5-8 and TRBJ1-1, with D tentatively TRBD1 (6 bases). Germline V lookup: CDR1 SGHTS, CDR2 YDEGEE. V was trimmed by 10 bases and J by 1 base, leaving 23 bases between them. The CDR3 is made up of 16 amino acids. CDR3 nucleotide sequence: TGTGCCTCCCCAGGGGAGGTAGGGGTACCGAACACTGAAGCTTTCTTT. Translation gives CASPGEVGVPNTEAFF.

This rearrangement joins TRBV9 to TRBJ2-7; 7 nucleotides align to TRBD2. Germline V gene lookup returns CDR1 SGDLS and CDR2 YYNGEE. J gave up 4 bases and V 0 bases, and 7 bases lay outside the gene matches. CDR3 size: 15 residues. The CDR3 protein is CASSVGAGYSYEQYF. The CDR3 nucleotides are TGTGCCAGCAGCGTAGGAGCGGGGTACTCTTACGAGCAGTACTTC.

The CDR3 nucleotides are TGTGCCAGCAGTCCCCCTACTTTGACTGAAGCTTTCTTT. Its translation: CASSPPTLTEAFF. The chain recombines TRBV27 with TRBJ1-1, with unresolved D. Germline V gives CDR1 MNHEY, CDR2 SMNVEV (reference sequence). This CDR3 is built from 13 residues. Trimming took 5 bases from V and 5 from J, leaving 12 bases between them.

The chain links TRBV11-3 to TRBJ1-1; D not certain. The CDR3 has 14 residues. In germline, CDR1 is SGHNT, CDR2 YENEEA. Trimming pared 5 bases from V and 5 bases from J, leaving 15 bases between. The DNA for the CDR3 is TGTGCCAGCAGCCCCACCGAAGGGTTGACTGAAGCTTTCTTT. Its translation is CASSPTEGLTEAFF.

This clone was seen once. This chain joins TRBV7-2 and TRBJ2-1, with 12 bases lining up with TRBD2. The CDR3 has 17 amino acids. The J segment lost 0 bases and the V segment lost 4 bases, leaving 4 bases of the junction unmatched. The germline gives CDR1 SGHTA, CDR2 FQGNSA. Here the CDR3 reads CASSSGLAGSSYNEQFF. The CDR3 DNA sequence: TGTGCCAGCAGCTCGGGACTAGCGGGTAGCTCCTACAATGAGCAGTTCTTC.

This rearrangement joins TRBV6-4 to TRBJ2-1; no clear D. Germline CDR1 reads MRHNA; CDR2 reads SNTAGT. Trimming cost V 0 bases and J 6 bases, with 9 bases left between them. This CDR3 has 14 residues. The CDR3 nucleotides are TGTGCCAGCAGTGACTCCTCTATTTTCAATGAGCAGTTCTTC. Residues: CASSDSSIFNEQFF.

This sequence joins TRBV19 and TRBJ1-1, with 7 bases matching TRBD1. The CDR3 loop spans 14 amino acids. With V trimmed by 4 bases and J by 4 bases, 6 bases remained unmatched. Germline CDR1 and CDR2: LNHDA and SQIVND (reference sequence). For the CDR3, the DNA is TGTGCCAGTAGTAGCAGACAGGGAAGCACTGAAGCTTTCTTT. Amino acid sequence: CASSSRQGSTEAFF.